This entry features one T cell receptor beta chain sequence. This entry comes from a study of blood T cell repertoires in COVID-19. The overall study: T cells, B-cell-depleted T cells, or PBMCs supplied cDNA or gDNA.

The protocol was immunoSEQ multiplex PCR, while the TCRdb copy is restricted to in-frame clones and leaves out a portion. Found here are a few hundred thousand clones, about 87% of them singletons; the top ten hold roughly 3%. The CDR3 totals 19 residues. V lost 4 bases and J lost 4; bases outside the gene matches: 19. CDR1 SGHRS and CDR2 YFSETQ come from the germline V gene. The sequence was collected from a man aged 55 to 69 with acute or convalescent COVID-19. The sequenced sample was peripheral blood. This chain links TRBV5-1 with TRBJ2-3; 9 nucleotides agree with TRBD1. The CDR3 bases are TGCGCCAGCAGCCTACCACAGGGACAGGGCTTTTCGGCGGCAGATACGCAGTATTTT. Amino acid sequence: CASSLPQGQGFSAADTQYF.